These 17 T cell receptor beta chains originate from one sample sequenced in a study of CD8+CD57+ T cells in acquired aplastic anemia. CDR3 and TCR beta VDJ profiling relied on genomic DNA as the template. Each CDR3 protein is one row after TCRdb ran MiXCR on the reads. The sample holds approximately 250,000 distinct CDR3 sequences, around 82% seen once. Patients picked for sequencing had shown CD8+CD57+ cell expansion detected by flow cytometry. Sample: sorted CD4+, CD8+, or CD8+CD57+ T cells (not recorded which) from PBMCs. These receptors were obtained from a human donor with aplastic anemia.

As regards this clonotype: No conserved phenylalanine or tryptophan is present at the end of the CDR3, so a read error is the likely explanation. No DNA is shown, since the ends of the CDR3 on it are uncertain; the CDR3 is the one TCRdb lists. The CDR3 protein is CASSRAANAVEH. The V and J genes are TRBV7-3 and TRBJ2-4; the table's D gene call, TRBD2, was not cross checked with the DNA. Germline-derived CDR1 and CDR2 are SGHTA and FQGTGA. The CDR3 numbers 12 amino acids, ends counted.

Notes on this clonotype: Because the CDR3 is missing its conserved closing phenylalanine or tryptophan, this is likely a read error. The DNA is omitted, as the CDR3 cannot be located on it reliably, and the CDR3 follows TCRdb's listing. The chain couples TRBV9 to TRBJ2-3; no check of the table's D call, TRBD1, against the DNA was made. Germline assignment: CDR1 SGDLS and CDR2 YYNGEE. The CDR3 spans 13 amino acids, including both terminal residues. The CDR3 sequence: CASGDGGTVTYFV.

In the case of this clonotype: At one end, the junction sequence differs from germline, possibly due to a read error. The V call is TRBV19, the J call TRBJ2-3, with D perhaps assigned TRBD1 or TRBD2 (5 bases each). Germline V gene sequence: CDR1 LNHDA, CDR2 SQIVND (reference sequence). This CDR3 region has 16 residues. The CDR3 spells CASSLRRGDHTDQQYF. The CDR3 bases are TGTGCCAGCAGTTTACGGCGAGGGGACCACACAGATCAGCAGTACTTT.

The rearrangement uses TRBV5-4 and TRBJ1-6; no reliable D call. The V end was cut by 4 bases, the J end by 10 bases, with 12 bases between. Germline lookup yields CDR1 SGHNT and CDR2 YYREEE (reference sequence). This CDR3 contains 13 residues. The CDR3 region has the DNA TGTGCCAGCAGCGCTACTACCGGGTCACCCCTCCACTTT. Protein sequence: CASSATTGSPLHF. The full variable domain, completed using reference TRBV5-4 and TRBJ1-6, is ETGVTQSPTHLIKTRGQQVTLRCSSQSGHNTVSWYQQALGQGPQFIFQYYREEENGRGNFPPRFSGLQFPNYSSELNVNALELDDSALYLCASSATTGSPLHFGNGTRLTVT.

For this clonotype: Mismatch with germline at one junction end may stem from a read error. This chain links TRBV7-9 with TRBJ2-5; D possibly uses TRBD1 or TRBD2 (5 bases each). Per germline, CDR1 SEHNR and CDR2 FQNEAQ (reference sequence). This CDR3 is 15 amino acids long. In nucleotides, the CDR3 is TGTACCAGCAGCTTAGTACCCGGGGCGCTGTTGTTTGGATACTTC. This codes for CTSSLVPGALLFGYF.

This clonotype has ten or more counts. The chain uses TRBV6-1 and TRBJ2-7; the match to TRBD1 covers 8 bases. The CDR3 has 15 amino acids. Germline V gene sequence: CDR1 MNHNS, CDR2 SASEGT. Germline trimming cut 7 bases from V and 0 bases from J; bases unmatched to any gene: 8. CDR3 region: CASTPRDRSSYEQYF. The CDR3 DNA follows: TGTGCCAGCACACCCAGGGACAGGAGCTCCTACGAGCAGTACTTC.

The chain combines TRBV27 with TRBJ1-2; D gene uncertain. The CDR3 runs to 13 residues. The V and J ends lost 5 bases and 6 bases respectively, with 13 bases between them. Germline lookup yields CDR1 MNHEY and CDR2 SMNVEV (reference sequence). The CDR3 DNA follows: TGTGCCAGCAGTCGGACCGACGTACATGGCTACACCTTC. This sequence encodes CASSRTDVHGYTF.

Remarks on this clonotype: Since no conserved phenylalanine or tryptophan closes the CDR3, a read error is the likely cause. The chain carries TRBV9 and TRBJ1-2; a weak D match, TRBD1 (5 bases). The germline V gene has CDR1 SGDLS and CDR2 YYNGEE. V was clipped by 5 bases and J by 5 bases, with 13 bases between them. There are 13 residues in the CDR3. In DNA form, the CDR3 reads TGTGCCAGCAGTTACGACAGTCGATATGGCTACACCATC. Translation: CASSYDSRYGYTI.

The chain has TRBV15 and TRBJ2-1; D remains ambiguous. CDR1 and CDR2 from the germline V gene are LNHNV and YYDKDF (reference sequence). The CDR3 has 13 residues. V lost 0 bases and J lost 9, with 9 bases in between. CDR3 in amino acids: CATSRDVTGEQFF. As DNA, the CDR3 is TGTGCCACCAGCAGAGATGTCACCGGTGAGCAGTTCTTC.

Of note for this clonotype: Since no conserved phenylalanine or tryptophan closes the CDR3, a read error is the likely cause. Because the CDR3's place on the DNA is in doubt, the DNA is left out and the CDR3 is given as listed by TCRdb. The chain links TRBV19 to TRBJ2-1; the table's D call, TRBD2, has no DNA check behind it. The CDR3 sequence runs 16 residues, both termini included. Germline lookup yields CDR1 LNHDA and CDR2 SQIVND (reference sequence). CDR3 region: CASSIASGNYNDEFFV.

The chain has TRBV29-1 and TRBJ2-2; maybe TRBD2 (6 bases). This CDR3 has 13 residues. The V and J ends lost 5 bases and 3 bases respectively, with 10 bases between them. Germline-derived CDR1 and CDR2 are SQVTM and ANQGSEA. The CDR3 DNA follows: TGCAGCGTTCTGGGGGGATACACCGGGGAGCTGTTTTTT. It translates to CSVLGGYTGELFF.

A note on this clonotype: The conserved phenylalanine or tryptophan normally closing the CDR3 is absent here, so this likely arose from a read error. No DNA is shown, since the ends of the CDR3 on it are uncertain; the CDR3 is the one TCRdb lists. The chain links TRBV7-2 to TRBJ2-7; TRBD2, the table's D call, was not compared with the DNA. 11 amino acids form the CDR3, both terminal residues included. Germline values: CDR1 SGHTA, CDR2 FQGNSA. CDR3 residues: CASSLGLAGDN.

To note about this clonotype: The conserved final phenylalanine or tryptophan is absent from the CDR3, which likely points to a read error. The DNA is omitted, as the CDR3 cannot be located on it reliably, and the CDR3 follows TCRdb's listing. The CDR3: CASSWERDGLVYAYTG. The chain recombines TRBV2 with TRBJ1-2; the table calls TRBD1, which could not be checked here. The CDR3 is 16 amino acids long, termini counted. Germline loops: CDR1 SNHLY, CDR2 FYNNEI.

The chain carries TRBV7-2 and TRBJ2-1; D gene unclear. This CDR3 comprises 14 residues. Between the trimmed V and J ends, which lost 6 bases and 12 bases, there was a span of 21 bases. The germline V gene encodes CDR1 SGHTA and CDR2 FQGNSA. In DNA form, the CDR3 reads TGTGCCAGCAGATTTGGCGTGGTCTACGATGCGCAGTTCTTC. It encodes CASRFGVVYDAQFF.

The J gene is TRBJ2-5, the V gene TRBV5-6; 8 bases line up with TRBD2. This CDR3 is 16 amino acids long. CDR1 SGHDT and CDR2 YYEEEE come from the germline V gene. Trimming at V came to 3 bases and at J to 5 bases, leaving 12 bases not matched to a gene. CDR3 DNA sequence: TGTGCCAGCAGCTCCTGTGACACTAGCGGTGGGGAGACCCAGTACTTC. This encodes CASSSCDTSGGETQYF.

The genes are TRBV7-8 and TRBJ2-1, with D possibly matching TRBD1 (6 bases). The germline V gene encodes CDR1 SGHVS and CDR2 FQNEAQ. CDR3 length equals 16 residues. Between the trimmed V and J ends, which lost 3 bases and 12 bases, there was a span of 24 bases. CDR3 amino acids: CASSFHPDGTTLSQFF. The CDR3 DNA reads TGTGCCAGCAGCTTTCATCCAGACGGGACAACCCTTTCGCAGTTCTTC. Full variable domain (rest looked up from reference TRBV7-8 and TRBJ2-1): GAGVSQSPRYKVAKRGQDVALRCDPISGHVSLFWYQQALGQGPEFLTYFQNEAQLDKSGLPSDRFFAERPEGSVSTLKIQRTQQEDSAVYLCASSFHPDGTTLSQFFGPGTRLTVL.

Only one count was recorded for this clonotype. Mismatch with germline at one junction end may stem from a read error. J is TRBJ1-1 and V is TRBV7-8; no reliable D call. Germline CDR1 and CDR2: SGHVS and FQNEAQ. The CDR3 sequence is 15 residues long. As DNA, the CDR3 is TGTGCCAGCAGCTTATCAGGCGGAGGTTTAGAGGAAGCGTTCTTT. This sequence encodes CASSLSGGGLEEAFF.